A selection of T cell receptor beta chains follows, all from one sample in a study of blood T cell repertoires in COVID-19. Clones were sequenced by immunoSEQ multiplex PCR, and TCRdb holds only the in-frame ones, with some missing. The sample records about 130,000 clones, about 80% being singletons. Sequencing was done on a sample of peripheral blood. The receptors were gathered from a woman in her fifties or sixties with acute or convalescent COVID-19. CDR3s include the opening cysteine and the closing phenylalanine or tryptophan. Fields, in order: D gene, V gene, clone size, J gene, CDR3 protein, CDR3 DNA. D genes are given only for firm matches. Clone sizes are given selectively: once, few, many, or a class where the clone is expanded.

D gene: TRBD1; V gene: TRBV20-1; clone size: -; J gene: TRBJ1-2; CDR3 protein: CSASFGTGAYGYTF; CDR3 DNA: TGCAGTGCTAGTTTTGGGACAGGGGCCTATGGCTACACCTTC
D gene: -; V gene: TRBV14; clone size: -; J gene: TRBJ1-4; CDR3 protein: CASSLEGGFEKLFF; CDR3 DNA: TGTGCCAGCAGCCTCGAGGGAGGGTTTGAAAAACTGTTTTTT
D gene: -; V gene: TRBV30; clone size: -; J gene: TRBJ1-1; CDR3 protein: CAWSAMNTEAFF; CDR3 DNA: TGTGCCTGGAGTGCCATGAACACTGAAGCTTTCTTT
D gene: -; V gene: TRBV6-5; clone size: -; J gene: TRBJ1-5; CDR3 protein: CASTGTSNQPQHF; CDR3 DNA: TGTGCCAGCACGGGAACAAGCAATCAGCCCCAGCATTTT
D gene: -; V gene: TRBV5-1; clone size: -; J gene: TRBJ1-2; CDR3 protein: CASSLEQGTYGYTF; CDR3 DNA: TGCGCCAGCAGCTTGGAACAGGGTACCTATGGCTACACCTTC
D gene: -; V gene: TRBV9; clone size: once; J gene: TRBJ2-5; CDR3 protein: CASSVDIQETQYF; CDR3 DNA: TGTGCCAGCAGCGTGGACATCCAAGAGACCCAGTACTTC
D gene: -; V gene: TRBV7-9; clone size: -; J gene: TRBJ2-1; CDR3 protein: CASSSAGTVHEQFF; CDR3 DNA: TGTGCCAGCAGCTCCGCGGGGACCGTCCATGAGCAGTTCTTC
D gene: TRBD2; V gene: TRBV3-1/TRBV3-2; clone size: -; J gene: TRBJ2-7; CDR3 protein: CASSQDLGAGVLYEQYF; CDR3 DNA: TGTGCCAGCAGCCAAGATTTGGGAGCGGGGGTCCTTTACGAGCAGTACTTC
D gene: -; V gene: TRBV5-5; clone size: few; J gene: TRBJ1-1; CDR3 protein: CASSLVGRESNTEAFF; CDR3 DNA: TGTGCCAGCAGCTTGGTGGGCAGGGAATCGAACACTGAAGCTTTCTTT
D gene: TRBD1; V gene: TRBV10-3; clone size: -; J gene: TRBJ2-1; CDR3 protein: CAISQNVGQGNNEQFF; CDR3 DNA: TGTGCCATCAGTCAAAATGTAGGACAGGGGAACAATGAGCAGTTCTTC
D gene: -; V gene: TRBV7-9; clone size: -; J gene: TRBJ2-1; CDR3 protein: CASSLALRADEQFF; CDR3 DNA: TGTGCCAGCAGCTTAGCATTGAGGGCGGATGAGCAGTTCTTC
D gene: -; V gene: TRBV7-2; clone size: -; J gene: TRBJ1-1; CDR3 protein: CASSSGGEIEAFF; CDR3 DNA: TGTGCCAGCAGCTCGGGGGGCGAAATTGAAGCTTTCTTT
D gene: -; V gene: TRBV6-2/TRBV6-3; clone size: -; J gene: TRBJ1-1; CDR3 protein: CASSYSNAFEAFF; CDR3 DNA: TGTGCCAGCAGTTACTCGAACGCGTTTGAAGCTTTCTTT
D gene: -; V gene: TRBV5-4; clone size: once; J gene: TRBJ1-2; CDR3 protein: CASSLRGGTNGYTF; CDR3 DNA: TGTGCCAGCAGCTTGAGGGGGGGCACTAATGGCTACACCTTC
D gene: TRBD1; V gene: TRBV18; clone size: -; J gene: TRBJ1-2; CDR3 protein: CASSPDRAYGYTF; CDR3 DNA: TGTGCCAGCTCACCCGACAGGGCGTATGGCTACACCTTC
D gene: TRBD1; V gene: TRBV4-2; clone size: once; J gene: TRBJ1-4; CDR3 protein: CASSPPGQGDEKLFF; CDR3 DNA: TGTGCCAGCAGCCCTCCGGGACAGGGAGATGAAAAACTGTTTTTT
D gene: TRBD1; V gene: TRBV6-5; clone size: -; J gene: TRBJ1-2; CDR3 protein: CASSWDRRGTGYTF; CDR3 DNA: TGTGCCAGCAGTTGGGACAGGAGGGGCACCGGCTACACCTTC
D gene: -; V gene: TRBV6-5; clone size: few; J gene: TRBJ1-1; CDR3 protein: CASRRPTWGDTEAFF; CDR3 DNA: TGTGCCAGCAGACGGCCCACCTGGGGGGACACTGAAGCTTTCTTT
D gene: -; V gene: TRBV7-2; clone size: -; J gene: TRBJ1-2; CDR3 protein: CASSSQGDSGYTF; CDR3 DNA: TGTGCCAGCAGCTCACAGGGTGATAGTGGCTACACCTTC
D gene: TRBD1; V gene: TRBV19; clone size: -; J gene: TRBJ1-1; CDR3 protein: CASSPGGTGRRFGAFF; CDR3 DNA: TGTGCCAGTAGTCCGGGCGGGACAGGCCGGAGATTTGGCGCTTTCTTT
D gene: -; V gene: TRBV20-1; clone size: -; J gene: TRBJ1-1; CDR3 protein: CSASSPGATEAFF; CDR3 DNA: TGCAGTGCTAGTTCTCCAGGGGCCACTGAAGCTTTCTTT
D gene: -; V gene: TRBV5-4; clone size: -; J gene: TRBJ2-1; CDR3 protein: CASSSQGGNEQFF; CDR3 DNA: TGTGCCAGCAGCTCTCAGGGGGGCAATGAGCAGTTCTTC
D gene: -; V gene: TRBV7-8; clone size: -; J gene: TRBJ2-5; CDR3 protein: CASRFGPRGETQYF; CDR3 DNA: TGTGCCAGCAGGTTCGGGCCCAGAGGGGAGACCCAGTACTTC
D gene: -; V gene: TRBV5-1; clone size: -; J gene: TRBJ1-4; CDR3 protein: CASSLASGSLSEKLFF; CDR3 DNA: TGCGCCAGCAGCTTGGCCTCGGGGTCCCTTAGTGAAAAACTGTTTTTT
D gene: TRBD1; V gene: TRBV30; clone size: -; J gene: TRBJ2-5; CDR3 protein: CAWTKDRGGGETQYF; CDR3 DNA: TGTGCCTGGACTAAGGACAGGGGTGGAGGGGAGACCCAGTACTTC
D gene: -; V gene: TRBV7-9; clone size: -; J gene: TRBJ1-5; CDR3 protein: CASSPIGGSSNQPQHF; CDR3 DNA: TGTGCCAGCAGCCCAATCGGGGGTTCTAGCAATCAGCCCCAGCATTTT
D gene: TRBD2; V gene: TRBV29-1; clone size: -; J gene: TRBJ2-7; CDR3 protein: CSVRTSGDYEQYF; CDR3 DNA: TGCAGCGTTCGGACTAGCGGAGACTACGAGCAGTACTTC
D gene: -; V gene: TRBV14; clone size: -; J gene: TRBJ2-2; CDR3 protein: CASSQGAVNTGELFF; CDR3 DNA: TGTGCCAGCAGCCAAGGCGCCGTTAACACCGGGGAGCTGTTTTTT
D gene: TRBD1; V gene: TRBV3-1/TRBV3-2; clone size: -; J gene: TRBJ1-3; CDR3 protein: CASSRGQGFEGNTIYF; CDR3 DNA: TGTGCCAGCAGCCGCGGACAGGGCTTCGAGGGAAACACCATATATTTT
D gene: -; V gene: TRBV5-6; clone size: once; J gene: TRBJ1-1; CDR3 protein: CASSFSGAGAFF; CDR3 DNA: TGTGCCAGCAGCTTCTCAGGGGCGGGAGCTTTCTTT
D gene: -; V gene: TRBV12-3/TRBV12-4; clone size: -; J gene: TRBJ1-1; CDR3 protein: CASRLDSKAFF; CDR3 DNA: TGTGCCAGCAGGCTCGACAGCAAAGCTTTCTTT
D gene: -; V gene: TRBV6-5; clone size: -; J gene: TRBJ1-1; CDR3 protein: CASGSESQAFF; CDR3 DNA: TGTGCCAGCGGATCGGAGAGTCAAGCTTTCTTT
D gene: -; V gene: TRBV21-1; clone size: -; J gene: TRBJ1-2; CDR3 protein: CASISPGGQGALYTF; CDR3 DNA: TGTGCCAGCATCTCCCCGGGGGGACAGGGGGCTCTCTACACCTTC
D gene: TRBD2; V gene: TRBV5-6; clone size: -; J gene: TRBJ2-1; CDR3 protein: CASSGGTSGVSSYNEQFF; CDR3 DNA: TGTGCCAGCAGCGGGGGGACTAGCGGGGTCAGCTCCTACAATGAGCAGTTCTTC
D gene: TRBD2; V gene: TRBV7-9; clone size: -; J gene: TRBJ2-7; CDR3 protein: CASSPGGTYEQYF; CDR3 DNA: TGTGCCAGCAGCCCGGGGGGAACCTACGAGCAGTACTTC
D gene: TRBD1; V gene: TRBV7-2; clone size: -; J gene: TRBJ2-7; CDR3 protein: CASSLNRRQGAEQYF; CDR3 DNA: TGTGCCAGCAGCCTCAACCGGCGACAGGGCGCTGAGCAGTACTTC
D gene: -; V gene: TRBV10-2; clone size: -; J gene: TRBJ1-2; CDR3 protein: CASSVRRANYGYTF; CDR3 DNA: TGCGCCAGCAGCGTCCGGAGGGCGAACTATGGCTACACCTTC
D gene: -; V gene: TRBV7-9; clone size: -; J gene: TRBJ2-7; CDR3 protein: CASSPRDNYEQYF; CDR3 DNA: TGTGCCAGCAGCCCCCGGGATAACTACGAGCAGTACTTC
D gene: TRBD2; V gene: TRBV9; clone size: -; J gene: TRBJ2-5; CDR3 protein: CASSPPGRGGQETQYF; CDR3 DNA: TGTGCCAGCAGCCCCCCTGGGCGGGGGGGCCAAGAGACCCAGTACTTC
D gene: -; V gene: TRBV9; clone size: -; J gene: TRBJ1-6; CDR3 protein: CASSPLGSGEINSPLHF; CDR3 DNA: TGTGCCAGCAGCCCACTAGGGTCAGGGGAGATTAATTCACCCCTCCACTTT
D gene: -; V gene: TRBV10-2; clone size: -; J gene: TRBJ1-4; CDR3 protein: CASMEMIRGGSNEKLFF; CDR3 DNA: TGCGCCAGCATGGAGATGATAAGGGGAGGCTCTAATGAAAAACTGTTTTTT
D gene: TRBD2; V gene: TRBV6-5; clone size: -; J gene: TRBJ2-2; CDR3 protein: CASSRAGGNTGELFF; CDR3 DNA: TGTGCCAGCAGTAGAGCGGGGGGGAACACCGGGGAGCTGTTTTTT
D gene: -; V gene: TRBV6-5; clone size: -; J gene: TRBJ1-2; CDR3 protein: CASSYSTRVLYGYTF; CDR3 DNA: TGTGCCAGCAGTTACTCGACTAGGGTCCTCTATGGCTACACCTTC
D gene: -; V gene: TRBV24-1; clone size: -; J gene: TRBJ1-1; CDR3 protein: CATSDYRNTEAFF; CDR3 DNA: TGTGCCACCAGTGATTATCGGAACACTGAAGCTTTCTTT